The source of this T cell receptor beta chain is a study of Ad26.COV2.S vaccination and SARS-CoV-2 variants (dated by TCRdb to the early 2020s). Looking at the study overall: Vaccine-arm donors were drawn from COV1001, a multicentre, randomized, double-blind, placebo-controlled phase I-IIa trial of Ad26.COV2.S in healthy adults. Ad26.COV2.S was administered intramuscularly at 5 x 10^10 or 1 x 10^11 viral particles, either as a single shot or as two shots given 56 days apart. The specificity and breadth of SARS-CoV-2-reactive T cell receptors after Ad26.COV2.S vaccination were assessed by TCRbeta repertoire sequencing. A total of approximately 30 samples were included in the TCR-sequenced set, comprising around 19 Ad26.COV2.S vaccine recipients, 5 placebo recipients and 8 SARS-CoV-2 convalescent individuals. Trial participants were randomized into five groups of five, in which low-dose or high-dose Ad26.COV2.S was given once or twice, or placebo was given on both occasions. Investigators remained blinded to trial group allocation during experiments and outcome assessment.

Measured from the cysteine to the phenylalanine, the CDR3 is 17 residues long. The sequence is cut down to CDR3 DNA, 51 bases in frame from base 1. Unmatched junction bases come to 12, with V trimmed by 0 bases and J by 7 bases. The germline V gene supplies CDR1 SGHDT and CDR2 YYEEEE. As to this clone: No cognate antigen has been identified for it. No qualities accompany the bases; no much larger clone lies one base away.

The immunoSEQ Assay was the method used to sequence TCRbeta CDR3 regions. After extraction, genomic DNA underwent amplification by bias-controlled multiplex PCR, followed by high-throughput sequencing. Turning to the authors' computational methods: To quantify the absolute abundance of each unique TCRbeta CDR3 region, sequences were collapsed and filtered. T cell fraction was estimated by normalizing TCRbeta template counts to usable DNA, with usable DNA measured through amplification of reference genes found in all nucleated cells. Repertoire TCRs were annotated as SARS-CoV-2-specific by exact matching of V gene, CDR3 amino acid sequence and J gene to a known reactive TCR set. MIRA supplied the reference SARS-CoV-2 TCR set, which was filtered for enrichment in COVID-19-positive ImmuneCODE repertoires so that public or cross-reactive TCRs were removed. Using the MIRA antigens, annotated TCRs were further analysed by specific ORF or by position within an ORF. Breadth was defined as the number of annotated unique rearrangements divided by the total number of unique productive rearrangements, and depth was defined as the summed frequency of the annotated unique rearrangements. Two-sided Wilcoxon rank-sum tests were used to compare TCR breadth between groups. TCRdb's version of the immuneACCESS table is confined to in-frame rearrangements and falls short of the full clone set. An unresolved V gene accounts for under half of the shortfall where checked; the remainder is of unknown origin. From that table come the V and J calls and clone size; the DNA was used to work out D and trimming. The sample includes 400,000 to 500,000 clones, with 89% observed a single time. Over 2.5% of the sample lies in the top ten.

On the study overall, not on this receptor specifically: Comparing responses between vaccine doses or regimens was not something the study was powered to do. Non-spike TCR breadth was comparable between vaccine and placebo recipients, consistent with the vaccine containing only spike. Substantial breadth of spike-specific CD8+ and CD4+ T cell responses was reported after vaccination. Compared with placebo recipients, Ad26.COV2.S recipients showed higher spike-specific TCR breadth (P = 0.0014). The authors noted that the TCR breadth and depth analyses may have underestimated total T cell responses.

The sample's treatment or condition label is to be understood as: 19 received Ad26.COV2.S at low or high dose, single or two shots; several received placebo; per-sample allocation not given. For vaccine and placebo recipients, the sequenced repertoires came from samples collected on day 63 after the first injection. Cohort 1b enrolled about two dozen adults aged 18-55 years at a single site in Boston, USA, between 29 July and 7 August 2020. Ad26.COV2.S consisted of a replication-incompetent adenovirus type 26 vector by which a prefusion-stabilized SARS-CoV-2 spike protein from the original Wuhan strain was expressed.

The sequence was obtained from a person aged 18-65 years who received the Ad26.COV2.S COVID-19 vaccine or a placebo. The material was peripheral blood, obtained in a trial of Ad26.COV2.S vaccine versus placebo. Rearrangement joined TRBV5-6 to TRBJ1-4, with TRBD1 identical over 7 junction bases. In nucleotide form, the sequence is TGTGCCAGCAGCTTGGAAAGGGAACAGGGGAGAGGTGAAAAACTGTTTTTT. It encodes CASSLEREQGRGEKLFF.